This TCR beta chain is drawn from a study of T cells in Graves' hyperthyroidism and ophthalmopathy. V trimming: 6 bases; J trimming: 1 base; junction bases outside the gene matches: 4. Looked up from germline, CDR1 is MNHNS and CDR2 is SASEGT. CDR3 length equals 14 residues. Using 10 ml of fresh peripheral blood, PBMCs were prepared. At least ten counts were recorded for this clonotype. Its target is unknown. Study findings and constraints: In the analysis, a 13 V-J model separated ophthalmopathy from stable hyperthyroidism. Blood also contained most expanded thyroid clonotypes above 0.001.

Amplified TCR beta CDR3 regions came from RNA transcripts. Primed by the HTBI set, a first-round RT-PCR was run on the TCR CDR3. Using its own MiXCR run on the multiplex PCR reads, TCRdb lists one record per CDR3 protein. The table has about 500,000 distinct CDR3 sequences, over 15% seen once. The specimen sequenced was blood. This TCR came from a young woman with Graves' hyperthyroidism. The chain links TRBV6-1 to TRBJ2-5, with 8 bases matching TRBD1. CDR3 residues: CASRTDRGQETQYF. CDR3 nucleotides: TGTGCCAGCAGAACCGACAGGGGCCAAGAGACCCAGTACTTC.